These T cell receptor beta chains were read from a single sample in a study of glioma-infiltrating T cells. TCRdb analysed the multiplex PCR reads with MiXCR anew, one entry per CDR3 protein. The table shows some 150,000 distinct CDR3 sequences, with more than 35% occurring only once. Sequencing was carried out using glioma tissue, nonneoplastic brain tissue, or PBMCs (not recorded which). These receptors were obtained from a human donor with low-grade glioma or glioblastoma, undergoing nonglioma brain surgery, or in good health (not recorded which). CDR3s include the opening cysteine and the closing phenylalanine or tryptophan. A D gene is named only where the DNA matches it firmly. Not all rows give a size; the values are once, few, many and, for expanded clones, a class.

NA	TRBV6-6	NA	TRBJ2-7	TGTGCCAGCAGTTACGGGGGACACGAGCAGTACTTC	CASSYGGHEQYF
NA	TRBV28	NA	TRBJ2-7	TGTGCCAGCAGTTCCGCGGCCGGGACACCCTCCTACGGGCAGTACTTC	CASSSAAGTPSYGQYF
TRBD1	TRBV10-1	NA	TRBJ1-1	TGCGCCAGCACCAATGGACAGGGGGTTGAAGCTTTCTTT	CASTNGQGVEAFF
NA	TRBV20-1	NA	TRBJ1-4	TGCAGTGCTAGGGGTGTGACCCGTGAAAAACTGTTTTTT	CSARGVTREKLFF
TRBD1	TRBV24-1	NA	TRBJ1-2	TGTGCCACCTCTCGGACAGGGAACTATGGCTACACCTTC	CATSRTGNYGYTF
TRBD2	TRBV18	NA	TRBJ2-1	TGTGCCAGCTCACCAAACCAGCGGGGGGGAGTGAATGAGCAGTTCTTC	CASSPNQRGGVNEQFF
NA	TRBV7-9	NA	TRBJ2-1	TGTGCCAGCAGTTCAAGCGGGACAAACTATGAGCAGTTCTTC	CASSSSGTNYEQFF
NA	TRBV9	NA	TRBJ1-5	TGTGCCAGCAGCGTGGTGAATCAGCCCCAGCATTTT	CASSVVNQPQHF
NA	TRBV4-1	NA	TRBJ2-7	TGCGCCAGCAGCCAAGTAACAGGGTCCAACGAGCAGTACTTC	CASSQVTGSNEQYF
NA	TRBV5-1	NA	TRBJ1-2	TGCGCCAGCAGCTCAGATGCTAACTATGGCTACACCTTC	CASSSDANYGYTF
NA	TRBV14	NA	TRBJ2-2	TGTGCCAGCAGCCAAGGGATCATCACCGGGGAGCTGTTTTTT	CASSQGIITGELFF
NA	TRBV12-3/TRBV12-4	many	TRBJ2-3	TGTGCCAGCAGTTTAAACGGGGCGAATACGCAGTATTTT	CASSLNGANTQYF
NA	TRBV2	NA	TRBJ1-3	TGTGCCAGCAGCCTCGAGGATGTGAACACCATATATTTT	CASSLEDVNTIYF
TRBD1	TRBV28	NA	TRBJ1-5	TGTGCCAGCAGGACCGGGACAGGGGGCATTATCGGCAATCAGCCCCAGCATTTT	CASRTGTGGIIGNQPQHF
TRBD1	TRBV2	NA	TRBJ1-1	TGTGCCAGCAGTCTGCCGGGACAGGGCTTCACTGAAGCTTTCTTT	CASSLPGQGFTEAFF
NA	TRBV20-1	NA	TRBJ1-1	TGCAGTGCCATCCAGGAGAACACTGAAGCTTTCTTT	CSAIQENTEAFF
NA	TRBV6-2/TRBV6-3	many	TRBJ2-5	TGTGCCAGCAGTCCAGGGGTAGAGACCCAGTACTTC	CASSPGVETQYF
TRBD1	TRBV6-1	NA	TRBJ1-5	TGTGCCAGCAGGCAGGGGGCTCCTAATCAGCCCCAGCATTTT	CASRQGAPNQPQHF
TRBD1	TRBV6-1	NA	TRBJ2-7	TGTGCCAGCAGCAACCCGGGACAGGGGTCCTACGAGCAGTACTTC	CASSNPGQGSYEQYF
NA	TRBV29-1	NA	TRBJ2-5	TGCAGCGTTGAACAAACGGGAGAGGGGACCCAGTACTTC	CSVEQTGEGTQYF
TRBD1	TRBV10-3	NA	TRBJ1-2	TGTGCCATCTATGACAGGGTGGAGAATGGCTACACCTTC	CAIYDRVENGYTF
NA	TRBV19	few	TRBJ2-1	TGTGCCAGTAGTATGGGGCTCTACAATGAGCAGTTCTTC	CASSMGLYNEQFF